The sequence of this T cell receptor (beta chain) was determined in a study of blood T cell repertoires in COVID-19. Generated by immunoSEQ multiplex PCR, the TCRdb table keeps only in-frame clones and is missing some. The table records 70,000 to 90,000 clones, around 89% of them present only once. Participants, 18 to 89 years old, spanned about two dozen US areas. Cohort assignment relied on participant-reported clinical history. The CDR3 is 15 amino acids. The V end was cut by 7 bases, the J end by 1 base, with 14 bases between. Looked up from germline, CDR1 is MNHEY and CDR2 is SVGAGI. This TCR was recovered from a woman aged 45-60 years with acute COVID-19. What was sequenced was PBMCs or T cells enriched from blood (not recorded which). This chain uses TRBV6-5 with TRBJ1-3; D call uncertain. The CDR3 loop is CASIGSVESGNTIYF. Written as DNA, the CDR3 is TGTGCCAGCATCGGTTCGGTGGAGTCTGGAAACACCATATATTTT.